The T cell receptor (beta chain) described here comes from a study of PD-L1 blockade in urothelial cancer (dated by TCRdb to 2017 to 2019). Background for the entire study: All patients started therapy at some point between 2014 and 2016 and received atezolizumab 1,200 mg intravenously every 3 weeks. About 85% of the roughly 29 patients were identified as males with urothelial cancer of bladder origin, and a prior smoking history was reported by 18 of 29 patients. Patients had an ECOG performance status of 0 or 1 and had received between 0 and 3 prior chemotherapy regimens. Tumor samples gave a median of about 1,400 T cells and approximately 1,000 unique TCRs, with a median clonality of roughly 0.088 and T cell proportion of 0.097 to 0.1. The study was an exploratory multi-omic analysis of somatic, immune and clinical correlates of response to PD-L1 blockade with atezolizumab in urothelial cancer. Pretreatment tumor samples, along with matched peripheral blood collected serially before and after atezolizumab treatment, underwent TCR sequencing. Durable clinical benefit meant progression-free survival longer than 6 months, and TCR features were also tested against progression-free and overall survival. In the same patients, whole exome sequencing and RNA sequencing of pretreatment tumors were performed in addition to TCR sequencing. Nine patients achieved durable clinical benefit and 15 to 20 did not. Under 30 patients had pretreatment blood TCR-seq, around 25 had at least one posttreatment blood collection, and around 25 had tumor TCR-seq. Tumors from two patients failed quality control and three patients lacked available tumor, so five were excluded from tumor TCR analyses.

This clone is identified as large (0.1 to 1%). Its binding antigen is unknown. No much larger clonotype is one base removed from it; base qualities were not supplied. Interpreted using the paper, the time point label stands for: pretreatment tumor sample. The cohort included roughly 29 patients with locally advanced or metastatic urothelial carcinoma who were treated at Memorial Sloan Kettering on a trial protocol. All tumor tissue used for sequencing was obtained before atezolizumab dosing. The Qiagen DNeasy Blood extraction kit was used to purify genomic DNA from total PBMCs and tumor samples. Reading the germline V gene gives CDR1 MNHGY and CDR2 SAAAGT. V sheds 6 bases and J sheds 7 bases, leaving 19 bases between their ends. There are 16 amino acids in the CDR3, from cysteine to phenylalanine inclusive. The kept DNA is CDR3 alone, 48 bases in frame from the first base. To estimate absolute template abundance from read counts, synthetic TCR analog templates were spiked into each PCR. For FFPE tumors, housekeeping genes were amplified and quantified so that usable DNA could be estimated and T cell fraction could be computed. TCRbeta CDR3 regions were amplified from genomic DNA with bias-controlled V and J gene primers using the immunoSEQ assay. Rearranged TCRbeta segments were sequenced at approximately 20X coverage. The authors' pipeline ran thus. Sequencing errors were corrected by clustering and CDR3s were annotated against IMGT to assign V, D and J genes. Out-of-frame and stop-codon sequences were excluded, and only productive TCRbeta rearrangements were used in downstream analyses. To compute clonality, Shannon entropy was normalized by the log of the number of unique productive sequences and then subtracted from one. Clones differing between time points or between blood and tumor were identified by Fisher's exact test with Benjamini-Hochberg correction at adjusted p below 0.01. Imported from immuneACCESS, the table was reduced by TCRdb to in-frame sequences with V and J called. These copies leave out some clones; in studies compared against another copy, an unresolved V gene accounts for under half, and the cause of the remainder is not known. V and J calls and clone size follow that table, whereas D and trimming were derived from the DNA. The sample includes some 2,400 clones, with approximately 35% observed a single time. The ten largest clonotypes hold 15% to 20% of the sample.

The paper's findings and limits, for the study overall: Because of the small sample size (n of about 30) and the many exploratory analyses performed, the results are intended to be regarded as hypothesis-generating. A higher proportion of tumor-infiltrating T lymphocytes was found in patients with durable benefit (n ≈ 22, Mann-Whitney p = 0.047). At 3 weeks after the start of treatment, tumor-associated TCR clones in peripheral blood had expanded more in patients with durable benefit (n ≈ 22, p = 0.022). The tumor samples were FFPE, were not collected immediately before treatment, and were limited to one sample per patient, so heterogeneity may have been missed.

Material: tumor tissue, obtained before atezolizumab (anti-PD-L1) treatment. The sequence links TRBV6-8 to TRBJ1-6; the best D guess is TRBD1, with 6 bases matching. This receptor was identified in a man aged 55 to 70 with urothelial cancer. This receptor has the CDR3 CASSIDPGTNNSPLHF. Read as DNA, the sequence is TGTGCCAGCAGCATCGACCCCGGGACAAACAATTCACCCCTCCACTTT.